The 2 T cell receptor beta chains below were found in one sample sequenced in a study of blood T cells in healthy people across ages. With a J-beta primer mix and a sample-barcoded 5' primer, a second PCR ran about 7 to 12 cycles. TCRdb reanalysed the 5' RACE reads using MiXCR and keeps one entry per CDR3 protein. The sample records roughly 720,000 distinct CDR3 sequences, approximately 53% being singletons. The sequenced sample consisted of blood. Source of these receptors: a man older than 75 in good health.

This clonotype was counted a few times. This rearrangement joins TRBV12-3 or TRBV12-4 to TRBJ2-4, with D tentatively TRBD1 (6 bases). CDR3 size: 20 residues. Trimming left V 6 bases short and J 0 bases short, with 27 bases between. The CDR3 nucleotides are TGTGCCAGCAGCGCCACAGGGCGAGGTCTGATTGTTCGAGCCAAAAACATTCAGTACTTC. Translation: CASSATGRGLIVRAKNIQYF.

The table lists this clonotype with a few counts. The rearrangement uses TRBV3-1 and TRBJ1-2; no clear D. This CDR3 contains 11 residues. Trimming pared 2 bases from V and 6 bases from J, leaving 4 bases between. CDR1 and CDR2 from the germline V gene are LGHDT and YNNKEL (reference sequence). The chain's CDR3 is CASSQRDGYTF. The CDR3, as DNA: TGTGCCAGCAGCCAAAGGGATGGCTACACCTTC.